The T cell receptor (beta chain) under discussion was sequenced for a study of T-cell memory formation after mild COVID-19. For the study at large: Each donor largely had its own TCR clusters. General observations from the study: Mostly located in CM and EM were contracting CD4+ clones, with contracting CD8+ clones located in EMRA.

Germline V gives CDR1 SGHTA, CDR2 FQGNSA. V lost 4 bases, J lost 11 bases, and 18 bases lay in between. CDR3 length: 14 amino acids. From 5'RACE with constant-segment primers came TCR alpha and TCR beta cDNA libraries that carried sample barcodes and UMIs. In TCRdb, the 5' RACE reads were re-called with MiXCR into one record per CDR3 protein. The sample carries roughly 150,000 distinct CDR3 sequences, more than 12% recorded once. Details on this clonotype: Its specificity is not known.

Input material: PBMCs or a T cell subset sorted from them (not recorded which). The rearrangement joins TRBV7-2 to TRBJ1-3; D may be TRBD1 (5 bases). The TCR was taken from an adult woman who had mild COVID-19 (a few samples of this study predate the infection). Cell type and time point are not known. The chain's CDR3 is CASSSDIYSGAIYF. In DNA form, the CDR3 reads TGTGCCAGCAGCTCGGACATCTACTCAGGTGCCATATATTTT.